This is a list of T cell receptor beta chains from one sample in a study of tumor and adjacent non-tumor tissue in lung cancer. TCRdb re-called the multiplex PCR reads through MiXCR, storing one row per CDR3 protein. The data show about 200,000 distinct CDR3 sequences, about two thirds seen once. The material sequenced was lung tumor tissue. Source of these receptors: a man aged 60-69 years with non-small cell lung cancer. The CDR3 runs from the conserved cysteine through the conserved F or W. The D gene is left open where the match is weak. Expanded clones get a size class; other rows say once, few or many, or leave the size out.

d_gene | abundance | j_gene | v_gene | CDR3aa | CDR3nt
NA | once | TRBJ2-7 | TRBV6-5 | CASRPQPTEGYEQYF | TGTGCCAGCAGGCCTCAACCGACAGAGGGCTACGAGCAGTACTTC
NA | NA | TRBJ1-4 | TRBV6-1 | CASSGTGTNERLFF | TGTGCCAGCAGTGGAACGGGAACTAATGAAAGACTGTTTTTT
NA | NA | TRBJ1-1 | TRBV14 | CASSPAGVSGTEDFF | TGTGCCAGCAGCCCCGCAGGGGTGTCTGGCACTGAAGATTTCTTC
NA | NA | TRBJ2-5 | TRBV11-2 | CASSLPVSPETQYF | TGTGCCAGCAGCTTACCTGTAAGCCCTGAGACCCAGTACTTC
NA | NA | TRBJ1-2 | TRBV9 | CASSGGFSGYTF | TGTGCCAGCAGCGGGGGGTTTTCTGGCTACACCTTC
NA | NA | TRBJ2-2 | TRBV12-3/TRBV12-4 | CASKVDGHTGELFF | TGTGCCAGCAAGGTGGACGGTCACACCGGGGAGCTGTTTTTT
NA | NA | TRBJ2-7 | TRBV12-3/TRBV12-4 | CASSQEELHEQYF | TGTGCCAGCAGTCAAGAAGAACTCCACGAGCAGTACTTC
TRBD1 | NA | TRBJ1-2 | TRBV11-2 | CASSLDRGGCYTF | TGTGCCAGCAGCTTGGACAGGGGAGGTTGCTACACCTTC
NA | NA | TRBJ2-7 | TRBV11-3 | CANSFPGTRDYEQYF | TGTGCCAACAGCTTCCCCGGGACAAGGGACTACGAGCAGTACTTC
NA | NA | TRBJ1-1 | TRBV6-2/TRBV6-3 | CASSWGGEKTEAFF | TGTGCCAGTTCCTGGGGGGGTGAAAAAACTGAAGCTTTCTTT
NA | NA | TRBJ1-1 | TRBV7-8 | CTSSLDATGTEAFF | TGTACCAGCAGCTTAGACGCTACAGGGACTGAAGCTTTCTTT
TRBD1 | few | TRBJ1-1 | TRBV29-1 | CSVATGLAAEAFF | TGCAGCGTTGCGACAGGGCTAGCGGCTGAAGCTTTCTTT
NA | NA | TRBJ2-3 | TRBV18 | CASSPIQIADTQYF | TGTGCCAGCTCGCCGATCCAAATTGCAGATACGCAGTATTTT
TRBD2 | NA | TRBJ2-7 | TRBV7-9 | CASSLGTLADLSYEQYF | TGTGCCAGCAGCTTAGGGACCCTAGCGGACCTCTCCTACGAGCAGTACTTC
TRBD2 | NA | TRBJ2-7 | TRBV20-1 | CSARDGTSGFSYEQYF | TGCAGTGCTAGAGATGGGACTAGCGGGTTCTCCTACGAGCAGTACTTC
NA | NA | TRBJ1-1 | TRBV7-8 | CASSWLEGSTETFF | TGTGCCAGCAGCTGGCTCGAGGGGTCCACTGAAACTTTCTTT
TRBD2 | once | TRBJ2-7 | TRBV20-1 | CSGDNLAGFSYEQYF | TGCAGTGGTGATAATCTAGCGGGATTCTCCTATGAGCAGTACTTC